This T cell receptor (beta chain) was documented in a study of PD-1 blockade in classical Hodgkin lymphoma. General observations from the study: No one has yet defined what causes the repertoire differences, which may be disease activity or prior therapy. CD4+ TCR diversity, unlike CD8+, rose significantly by C4D1. Initiation of nivolumab under 1 year after ASCT led to exclusion of patients.

Assay used: immunoSEQ multiplex PCR; TCRdb lists only in-frame clones, some missing. The sample has 25,000 to 30,000 clones, 60% to 85% seen once; the top ten hold over 2%. The V gene end was trimmed by 2 bases and the J gene end by 0 bases; junction bases not matched to a gene: 5. Germline CDR1 and CDR2: SGDLS and YYNGEE. The CDR3 length is 16 residues. Remarks on this clone: Its antigen is currently unknown.

Every patient had relapsed following autologous stem cell transplantation, and cohorts differed in brentuximab vedotin exposure. The CD4+ T cells used were purified from thawed PBMCs through magnetic negative selection. Complete response, partial response or progressive disease made up the best responses. This specimen consisted of CD4+ T cells from blood, obtained at baseline. This receptor was taken from a human donor with classical Hodgkin lymphoma. This sequence joins TRBV9 and TRBJ2-1; 7 bases are shared with TRBD2. This CDR3 is CASSVSSGVSYNEQFF. CDR3 in DNA: TGTGCCAGCAGCGTTTCCAGCGGGGTCTCCTACAATGAGCAGTTCTTC.